This T cell receptor beta chain was sequenced in a study of cytomegalovirus exposure and HLA in healthy donors. Study outcomes and limitations: An Asian-associated ancestry cluster reportedly showed fewer N-insertions than the approximately 700-donor mean in a later analysis. Judged likely to be a sequencing artifact was a cluster of highly shared sequence variants. Later work found that TCR association rates differed between HLA loci; DRB1 had the most and HLA-C the fewest.

PCR involved 60 Vbeta and 13 Jbeta primers. TCRdb's copy holds only in-frame clones and misses some; the assay was immunoSEQ multiplex PCR. The sample includes about 160,000 clones, more than 80% of them seen just once. The CDR3 consists of 15 residues. V was trimmed by 2 bases and J by 7 bases, leaving 12 bases between them. Germline V gene lookup returns CDR1 LGHNA and CDR2 YSLEER. Notes on this clone: What it recognizes is unknown.

This chain links TRBV4-3 with TRBJ1-6; D unresolved. This TCR derives from a woman aged 50 to 60 in good health and CMV-seronegative. The sample taken for sequencing was PBMCs. This CDR3 reads CASSQTGFLNSPLHF. The CDR3 coding sequence is TGCGCCAGCAGCCAAACGGGGTTTCTCAATTCACCCCTCCACTTT.